Listed below are T cell receptor beta chains from one sample, sequenced in a study of CD8 T cells in Susac syndrome. MiXCR, run by TCRdb on the immunoSEQ multiplex PCR reads, gives a single entry per CDR3 protein. Of over 95,000 distinct CDR3 sequences listed, over 90% are singletons. Sequencing was done on a sample of CD4+ T cells from PBMCs. These receptors were collected from a human donor in good health. Each CDR3 is given with its conserved first and last residue. The D gene is left open where the match is weak. Size is stated for part of the rows, as once, few or many counts, or as a class when the clone is expanded.

V	J	D	size	CDR3	DNA
TRBV4-3	TRBJ2-7	NA	NA	CASSLEARALEQYF	TGCGCCAGCAGCCTGGAAGCTAGGGCGCTCGAGCAGTACTTC
TRBV7-8	TRBJ2-3	NA	NA	CASSLRPADTQYF	TGTGCCAGCAGCCTAAGACCAGCGGATACGCAGTATTTT
TRBV6-5	TRBJ2-3	TRBD2	NA	CASSYSLAGSTDTQYF	TGTGCCAGCAGTTACTCCCTAGCGGGAAGCACAGATACGCAGTATTTT
TRBV6-2/TRBV6-3	TRBJ2-6	NA	few	CASSYSHSGANVLTF	TGTGCCAGCAGTTACAGCCACTCTGGGGCCAACGTCCTGACTTTC
TRBV7-9	TRBJ1-2	NA	NA	CASSLDDIYGYTF	TGTGCCAGCAGCTTGGATGACATCTATGGCTACACCTTC
TRBV2	TRBJ2-3	TRBD2	NA	CASSAASGSDTQYF	TGTGCCAGCAGTGCAGCTAGCGGGAGTGATACGCAGTATTTT
TRBV29-1	TRBJ1-5	TRBD1	NA	CSVVGQGAGDQPQHF	TGCAGCGTAGTAGGACAGGGGGCAGGGGATCAGCCCCAGCATTTT
TRBV5-1	TRBJ2-3	NA	NA	CASSLQGQSSTDTQYF	TGCGCCAGCAGCTTGCAGGGCCAATCTAGCACAGATACGCAGTATTTT
TRBV6-5	TRBJ1-3	NA	NA	CASSYDSPGNTIYF	TGTGCCAGCAGTTACGACTCCCCTGGAAACACCATATATTTT
TRBV6-5	TRBJ1-5	TRBD1	NA	CASQDRGDQPQHF	TGTGCCAGCCAAGACAGGGGAGATCAGCCCCAGCATTTT
TRBV4-2	TRBJ2-5	TRBD2	NA	CASSQDLIALAGAQETQYF	TGTGCCAGCAGCCAAGATCTAATAGCCCTAGCGGGGGCTCAAGAGACCCAGTACTTC
TRBV15	TRBJ2-3	TRBD2	NA	CATSLEVLAGDLTDTQYF	TGTGCCACCAGCCTGGAGGTCCTAGCGGGAGATTTAACAGATACGCAGTATTTT
TRBV7-2	TRBJ2-7	NA	NA	CASSKSYEQYF	TGTGCCAGCAGCAAGTCTTACGAGCAGTACTTC
TRBV25-1	TRBJ2-7	NA	NA	CASGDLSYEQYF	TGTGCCAGCGGGGACTTATCCTACGAGCAGTACTTC
TRBV7-2	TRBJ2-7	NA	NA	CASSLASGAPGEQYF	TGTGCCAGCAGCTTAGCCTCAGGGGCCCCCGGCGAGCAGTACTTC
TRBV7-2	TRBJ2-7	NA	once	CASSLDSSGQYF	TGTGCCAGCAGCTTAGACAGCAGCGGGCAGTACTTC
TRBV19	TRBJ2-2	NA	NA	CATQGPVHTGELFF	TGTGCCACCCAGGGGCCTGTGCACACCGGGGAGCTGTTTTTT
TRBV20-1	TRBJ1-1	NA	NA	CSATKPGMNTEAFF	TGCAGTGCTACAAAACCCGGTATGAACACTGAAGCTTTCTTT
TRBV28	TRBJ2-1	NA	NA	CASSSPSGGGYNEQFF	TGTGCCAGCAGTTCACCTAGCGGAGGGGGGTACAATGAGCAGTTCTTC
TRBV20-1	TRBJ2-7	NA	NA	CSAREEGLPLGGEQYF	TGCAGTGCTAGAGAGGAGGGACTCCCACTGGGCGGCGAGCAGTACTTC
TRBV5-6	TRBJ2-2	TRBD2	NA	CASSPQSGSSTGELFF	TGTGCCAGCAGCCCCCAGAGCGGGAGTAGTACCGGGGAGCTGTTTTTT
TRBV7-2	TRBJ2-5	NA	NA	CASSRGREETQYF	TGTGCCAGCAGCCGAGGCAGGGAAGAGACCCAGTACTTC
TRBV9	TRBJ2-2	NA	NA	CASSVGGFFTGELFF	TGTGCCAGCAGCGTAGGGGGGTTTTTCACCGGGGAGCTGTTTTTT
TRBV7-9	TRBJ2-5	NA	NA	CASSTRGAGETQYF	TGTGCCAGCAGCACCCGCGGGGCGGGAGAGACCCAGTACTTC
TRBV6-2/TRBV6-3	TRBJ2-7	NA	NA	CASITPGGWDSYEQYF	TGTGCCAGCATTACTCCTGGGGGCTGGGACTCCTACGAGCAGTACTTC
TRBV29-1	TRBJ1-2	NA	NA	CSVGGDGYTF	TGCAGCGTGGGAGGGGATGGCTACACCTTC
TRBV18	TRBJ1-5	NA	NA	CASSPPSNQPQHF	TGTGCCAGCTCACCACCCAGCAATCAGCCCCAGCATTTT
TRBV7-8	TRBJ1-1	TRBD1	NA	CASSDGTGGTEAFF	TGTGCCAGCAGCGACGGGACAGGGGGCACTGAAGCTTTCTTT
TRBV2	TRBJ2-1	NA	NA	CASRGERRARNEQFF	TGTGCCAGCAGGGGGGAGCGGAGAGCCCGCAATGAGCAGTTCTTC
TRBV7-3	TRBJ2-7	NA	NA	CARPGTANEQYF	TGTGCCAGACCTGGGACCGCGAACGAGCAGTACTTC
TRBV6-2/TRBV6-3	TRBJ1-1	NA	NA	CASSWPNTEAFF	TGTGCCAGCAGCTGGCCTAACACTGAAGCTTTCTTT
TRBV6-2/TRBV6-3	TRBJ2-1	NA	NA	CASSYPLIERHNEQFF	TGTGCCAGCAGTTACCCACTAATAGAGAGGCACAATGAGCAGTTCTTC
TRBV5-1	TRBJ1-4	NA	NA	CASSLAGATNEKLFF	TGCGCCAGCAGCTTGGCGGGTGCAACTAATGAAAAACTGTTTTTT
TRBV4-1	TRBJ1-1	NA	NA	CASSLNRRRVEAFF	TGCGCCAGCAGCCTTAACAGGCGCCGCGTTGAAGCTTTCTTT
TRBV19	TRBJ1-1	TRBD1	NA	CASSIPDRGLGFEAFF	TGTGCCAGTAGTATACCGGACAGGGGTTTAGGTTTTGAAGCTTTCTTT
TRBV29-1	TRBJ1-2	NA	once	CSVGLQSVGYGYTF	TGCAGCGTTGGCTTACAGTCGGTCGGCTATGGCTACACCTTC
TRBV7-6	TRBJ2-1	NA	NA	CASSLRREQFF	TGTGCCAGCAGCTTACGCCGTGAGCAGTTCTTC
TRBV7-2	TRBJ2-1	NA	NA	CASSLVRGDHNEQFF	TGTGCCAGCAGCTTAGTCCGCGGTGACCACAATGAGCAGTTCTTC
TRBV5-5	TRBJ1-1	NA	NA	CASSLPGSFEAFF	TGTGCCAGCAGCCTCCCCGGCTCCTTCGAAGCTTTCTTT
TRBV4-2	TRBJ2-1	NA	NA	CASSQEHGDSYNEQFF	TGTGCCAGCAGCCAAGAACACGGGGACTCCTACAATGAGCAGTTCTTC
TRBV4-3	TRBJ1-1	NA	NA	CASSQEQLNTEAFF	TGCGCCAGCAGCCAAGAACAGCTGAACACTGAAGCTTTCTTT